This TCR beta chain was obtained from a study of T cell changes during pregnancy in multiple sclerosis. The CDR3 consists of 16 residues. Germline assignment: CDR1 SGHKS and CDR2 YYEKEE (reference sequence). After removal of 4 bases from V and 0 bases from J, the junction contained 2 bases not matched to a gene. Measured with immunoSEQ multiplex PCR; TCRdb has only the in-frame clones, and not every one. The sample consists of more than 80,000 clones, 75% to 95% of them appearing once. The material sequenced was peripheral blood, taken before pregnancy. This clonotype was obtained from a female donor with multiple sclerosis, enrolled in a pregnancy study. V is TRBV5-5 and J is TRBJ2-2; the match to TRBD2 covers 11 bases. The CDR3 here is CASSRLAGTNTGELFF. CDR3 bases: TGTGCCAGCAGCCGACTAGCGGGGACGAACACCGGGGAGCTGTTTTTT.